The T cell receptor (beta chain) under discussion was sequenced for a study of Ad26.COV2.S vaccination and SARS-CoV-2 variants. Study as a whole: Within the COV1001 Ad26.COV2.S trial arm, the donor was enrolled. By the intramuscular route, Ad26.COV2.S was given once, or twice 56 days apart. Study findings and constraints: The authors reported substantial breadth in spike-specific CD8+ and CD4+ T cell responses after vaccination.

The J segment lost 5 bases and the V segment lost 8 bases, leaving 6 bases of the junction unmatched. Germline CDR1 and CDR2: LNHDA and SQIVND (reference sequence). The CDR3 extends over 13 amino acids. The protocol was immunoSEQ multiplex PCR, while the TCRdb copy is restricted to in-frame clones and leaves out a portion. Of hundreds of thousands of clones listed, 88% are singletons. The treatment: some 20 received Ad26.COV2.S at low or high dose, single or two shots; 5 received placebo; per-sample allocation not given. Samples came from day 63 after the first vaccine or placebo injection. A single count supports this clone. Its antigen is still unknown.

This receptor was identified in a person aged 18-65 years who received the Ad26.COV2.S COVID-19 vaccine or a placebo. V gene TRBV19 combines with J gene TRBJ1-2; 9 nucleotides match TRBD1. The sequences come from peripheral blood, collected in a trial of Ad26.COV2.S vaccine versus placebo. CDR3 in amino acids: CASGMDRGYGYTF. DNA of the CDR3: TGTGCCAGTGGAATGGACAGGGGATATGGCTACACCTTC.